Following are 19 T cell receptor beta chains from one sample sequenced in a study of cytomegalovirus exposure and HLA in healthy donors. PCR used 60 Vbeta primers and 13 Jbeta primers. Sequencing used immunoSEQ multiplex PCR; TCRdb keeps in-frame clones, though not all of them. The data show about 120,000 clones, 81% seen once. Input material: PBMCs. The receptors were gathered from a woman aged 25 to 39 in good health and CMV-seronegative.

The chain has TRBV6-6 and TRBJ2-7; D uncertain. The CDR3 sequence is 13 residues long. The V end lost 2 bases, the J end lost 2 bases, and 7 bases lay between the germline ends. In germline, CDR1 is MNHNY, CDR2 SVGAGI (reference sequence). In nucleotides, the CDR3 is TGTGCCAGCAGTTACCTTTCCGCCTACGAGCAGTACTTC. Residues: CASSYLSAYEQYF.

This clone was seen a handful of times. V is TRBV4-1 and J is TRBJ2-2, with 7 positions matching TRBD2. CDR3 size: 17 residues. Germline trimming cut 1 base from V and 2 bases from J; bases unmatched to any gene: 7. CDR1 is MGHRA, CDR2 YSYEKL, per germline. In DNA form, the CDR3 reads TGCGCCAGCAGCCAAGTTTGGCTAGCGGTAAACACCGGGGAGCTGTTTTTT. Translated, it gives CASSQVWLAVNTGELFF.

CDR3 DNA sequence: TGCGCCAGCAGCTATGGGGGCATGACAGATACGCAGTATTTT. This sequence encodes CASSYGGMTDTQYF. The rearrangement joins TRBV5-1 to TRBJ2-3, with a weak D call TRBD1 (6 bases). V lost 3 bases, J lost 3 bases, and 11 bases lay in between. The CDR3 is 14 amino acids. The germline V gene has CDR1 SGHRS and CDR2 YFSETQ.

The gene calls are TRBV6-1 and TRBJ2-7; 9 bases are shared with TRBD1. Germline V gene data show CDR1 as MNHNS and CDR2 as SASEGT. Losses at the gene ends were 6 bases for V and 0 bases for J; bases not matched to a gene: 6. This CDR3 spans 15 amino acids. The CDR3 DNA is TGTGCCAGCAGGAGCGGGACAGGGCTCTCCTACGAGCAGTACTTC. Translating it yields CASRSGTGLSYEQYF.

This rearrangement joins TRBV18 to TRBJ2-5, with a possible D match to TRBD2 (6 bases). CDR1 and CDR2 from the germline V gene are KGHSH and LQKENI. The CDR3 contains 14 residues. Trimming stripped 1 base from V and 5 bases from J, with 11 bases between. CDR3 sequence (DNA): TGTGCCAGCTCACCACGTCCGGGAGAGGAGACCCAGTACTTC. Residues: CASSPRPGEETQYF.

The chain recombines TRBV15 with TRBJ1-5; perhaps TRBD1 as D (6 bases). Germline assignment: CDR1 LNHNV and CDR2 YYDKDF (reference sequence). The V gene lost 0 bases and the J gene lost 4 bases, with 10 bases spanning the gap. The CDR3 has 15 residues. The CDR3 DNA sequence: TGTGCCACCAGCAGAGATCGGACAGCTAATCAGCCCCAGCATTTT. Translated, it gives CATSRDRTANQPQHF.

About this clone itself: One junction end does not reproduce the germline sequence, and a read error may be involved. The chain couples TRBV7-9 to TRBJ1-1; 8 nucleotides line up with TRBD1. CDR3 length equals 12 residues. Germline lookup yields CDR1 SEHNR and CDR2 FQNEAQ (reference sequence). The CDR3 DNA follows: TGTTCCAGCAGCTTAGGGACAGGTGAAGCTTTCTTT. Protein: CSSSLGTGEAFF.

The V call is TRBV9, the J call TRBJ1-1, with unresolved D. The CDR3 consists of 12 residues. Germline lookup yields CDR1 SGDLS and CDR2 YYNGEE. V lost 4 bases and J lost 7, with 11 bases in between. In DNA, the CDR3 is TGTGCCAGCAGCCTCAGTGAGGGTGAAGCTTTCTTT. As protein: CASSLSEGEAFF.

As DNA, the CDR3 is TGTGCCAGTAGGGGCGGACAGGGGGCAATTTACAATGAGCAGTTCTTC. Its protein is CASRGGQGAIYNEQFF. The chain carries TRBV19 and TRBJ2-1; 11 bases agree with TRBD1. From germline, CDR1 is LNHDA and CDR2 SQIVND (reference sequence). V trimming: 6 bases; J trimming: 4 bases; junction bases outside the gene matches: 8. There are 16 residues in the CDR3.

This chain links TRBV10-3 with TRBJ2-1, with 10 bases fitting TRBD1. The CDR3 runs 13 residues. Trimming took 8 bases from V and 9 from J; bases not matched to a gene: 7. Per germline, CDR1 ENHRY and CDR2 SYGVKD. The CDR3 DNA reads TGTGCCATCTGGACAGGGGGGGCCAGTGAGCAGTTCTTC. This translates into CAIWTGGASEQFF.

The chain combines TRBV20-1 with TRBJ2-7; D uncertain. The CDR3 consists of 11 residues. The germline V gene has CDR1 DFQATT and CDR2 SNEGSKA (reference sequence). V lost 1 base and J lost 6, with 7 bases in between. CDR3 protein: CSARGVGEQYF. CDR3 bases: TGCAGTGCTAGAGGCGTCGGCGAGCAGTACTTC.

The chain has TRBV7-9 and TRBJ1-5; TRBD1 might be the D (6 bases). V lost 4 bases to trimming and J lost 4 bases, with 17 bases between them. The CDR3 totals 16 residues. Germline CDR1 is SEHNR and CDR2 is FQNEAQ (reference sequence). The CDR3 nucleotides are TGTGCCAGCAGCTGGACGGGGGGCGCGGTAAATCAGCCCCAGCATTTT. Protein: CASSWTGGAVNQPQHF.

This clone has a handful of counts. The chain uses TRBV25-1 and TRBJ1-2; no definite D call. The V end lost 3 bases, the J end lost 7 bases, and 9 bases lay between the germline ends. Per germline, CDR1 MGHDK and CDR2 SYGVNS. The CDR3 has 12 amino acids. For the CDR3, the DNA is TGTGCCAGCAGTGAGGGCATCTTTGGCTACACCTTC. Protein: CASSEGIFGYTF.

This chain joins TRBV5-1 and TRBJ2-1; no clear D. Trimming stripped 3 bases from V and 3 bases from J, with 7 bases between. The CDR3 length is 13 residues. Germline V lookup: CDR1 SGHRS, CDR2 YFSETQ. Here the CDR3 DNA reads TGCGCCAGCAGCTGGAGTCGCTACAATGAGCAGTTCTTC. The encoded protein is CASSWSRYNEQFF.

The rearrangement uses TRBV18 and TRBJ2-2; a weak D match, TRBD2 (5 bases). The V gene lost 7 bases and the J gene lost 4 bases, with 13 bases spanning the gap. The CDR3 contains 14 residues. The germline V gene encodes CDR1 KGHSH and CDR2 LQKENI. CDR3 loop: CASLGREGTGELFF. In DNA form, the CDR3 reads TGTGCCAGCTTAGGACGGGAAGGCACCGGGGAGCTGTTTTTT. Using reference TRBV18 and TRBJ2-2 for the parts outside the CDR3, the full variable domain is NAGVMQNPRHLVRRRGQEARLRCSPMKGHSHVYWYRQLPEEGLKFMVYLQKENIIDESGMPKERFSAEFPKEGPSILRIQQVVRGDSAAYFCASLGREGTGELFFGEGSRLTVL.

Regarding this clone: The germline gene is not matched at one end of the junction; a read error may be the cause. The rearrangement links TRBV7-9 to TRBJ1-2; D perhaps matches TRBD1 (5 bases). The CDR3 has 18 residues. CDR1 is SEHNR, CDR2 FQNEAQ, per germline (reference sequence). Written as DNA, the CDR3 is TGTTCCAGCAGCCAAGGTATCTCGGGGGTTCGTCTTGGCTATGGCTACACCTTC. Residues: CSSSQGISGVRLGYGYTF.

This chain connects TRBV11-2 to TRBJ2-2, with 7 nucleotides matching TRBD2. The CDR3 has 19 residues. CDR1 is SGHAT and CDR2 is FQNNGV in the germline V gene. V dropped 1 base and J dropped 1; count of bases not matched to a gene: 12. The CDR3: CASSLGGGNSPVNTGELFF. CDR3 coding DNA: TGTGCCAGCAGCTTAGGGGGGGGTAATAGTCCCGTGAACACCGGGGAGCTGTTTTTT.

This CDR3 is CASSLRQVGKPQHF. As DNA, the CDR3 is TGTGCCAGCAGTTTAAGACAGGTCGGAAAGCCCCAGCATTTT. The V call is TRBV28, the J call TRBJ1-5, with D perhaps matching TRBD1 (6 bases). Trimming shortened V by 2 bases and J by 8 bases, and 13 bases separated the two germline ends. This CDR3 has 14 residues. In germline, CDR1 is MDHEN, CDR2 SYDVKM.

The CDR3: CASSLRPQHF. The DNA of the CDR3 is TGTGCCAGCAGTTTACGGCCCCAGCATTTT. The J gene is TRBJ1-5, the V gene TRBV28; D is unresolved. Trimming cost V 2 bases and J 9 bases, with 2 bases left between them. This CDR3 region has 10 residues. The germline V gene has CDR1 MDHEN and CDR2 SYDVKM.